The clone carrying this T cell receptor (beta chain) appeared a few times. The antigen is unknown. This CDR3 has 15 amino acids. The germline CDR1 and CDR2 sequences are SGHNT and YYREEE (reference sequence). Trimming cost V 1 base and J 4 bases, with 14 bases left between them. The data were taken from a study of T-cell memory formation after mild COVID-19. TCRdb independently ran MiXCR on the 5' RACE reads; one entry per CDR3 protein. The data show approximately 450,000 distinct CDR3 sequences, with 18% seen just once and 9% to 15% held by the top ten. Overall study results and limits: Later expanders leaned CD4+, whereas day 15 to 85 contracting clones were balanced CD4/CD8.

The chain couples TRBV5-4 to TRBJ1-1, with D tentatively TRBD1 (6 bases). This receptor was obtained from an adult woman who had mild COVID-19 (a few samples of this study predate the infection). Cell type and time point are not known. The sequenced sample was PBMCs or a T cell subset sorted from them (not recorded which). The CDR3 DNA is TGTGCCAGCAGCTTGTTCGTCACAGGGCGCACTGAAGCTTTCTTT. It is translated as CASSLFVTGRTEAFF.